This T cell receptor beta chain was retrieved from a study of radiation and T cells in renal cell carcinoma. Worth noting for this clone: What it binds is unknown.

CDR3 size: 16 residues. The trim removed 5 bases at V and 4 bases at J, leaving 12 bases unmatched. CDR1 SGHTA and CDR2 FQGNSA come from the germline V gene. Time point: baseline pretreatment blood. Treatment given: 15 Gy SBRT to primary tumor, nephrectomy 4 weeks later. Clear cell pathology was present in this patient's renal cell carcinoma. Some clones are missing from TCRdb's copy, which holds only in-frame ones; the method was immunoSEQ multiplex PCR. The table has approximately 140,000 clones, approximately 82% seen once. Study-wide results and caveats: Pretreatment tumor biopsies were lacking, so baseline clonotypes are unknown. Top tumor clonotypes rose in blood 2 weeks post-radiation, then contracted.

The starting material was blood, obtained from a patient whose treatment included radiotherapy and nephrectomy. The chain has TRBV7-2 and TRBJ2-5, with 8 bases lining up with TRBD2. This receptor was identified in a woman between 45 and 65 years old with renal cell carcinoma. For the CDR3, the DNA is TGTGCCAGCAGCACACATTCACAGCGGGGGCGAGAGACCCAGTACTTC. Its translation: CASSTHSQRGRETQYF.